This is a list of T cell receptor beta chains from one sample in a study of blood T cell repertoires in COVID-19. This table comes from immunoSEQ multiplex PCR, and its TCRdb copy is limited to in-frame clones, with some not included. The sample holds 490,000 or so clones; 70% to 90% are singletons and the top ten take about 2%. Source material: PBMCs or T cells enriched from blood (not recorded which). All receptors come from a woman between 40 and 50 years old who had recovered from COVID-19. CDR3s include the opening cysteine and the closing phenylalanine or tryptophan. Each record gives: clone size, D gene, CDR3 length, J gene, V gene, CDR3 protein, CDR3 DNA. The D gene is left open where the match is weak. Clone size is not always given. Where it is, it says once, few, many or a class for expanded clones.

NA | TRBD1 | 16 | TRBJ2-7 | TRBV6-5 | CASSYLFQGTAYEQYF | TGTGCCAGCAGTTACTTATTCCAGGGGACAGCCTACGAGCAGTACTTC
NA | NA | 15 | TRBJ1-5 | TRBV27 | CASSLGAYSNQPQHF | TGTGCCAGCAGTTTAGGGGCTTATAGCAATCAGCCCCAGCATTTT
NA | NA | 16 | TRBJ1-5 | TRBV4-3 | CASSQGIGGSNQPQHF | TGCGCCAGCAGCCAAGGTATTGGGGGGAGCAATCAGCCCCAGCATTTT
NA | TRBD2 | 16 | TRBJ2-2 | TRBV19 | CASRIGLAGVPGELFF | TGTGCCAGTAGAATAGGACTAGCGGGAGTCCCCGGGGAGCTGTTTTTT
NA | NA | 14 | TRBJ1-5 | TRBV2 | CASSGGYSNQPQHF | TGTGCCAGCAGTGGGGGCTATAGCAATCAGCCCCAGCATTTT
NA | TRBD1 | 13 | TRBJ2-7 | TRBV30 | CACDRGNLYEQYF | TGTGCCTGCGACAGGGGGAATTTGTACGAGCAGTACTTC
NA | NA | 12 | TRBJ2-3 | TRBV3-1/TRBV3-2 | CASSHYTDTQYF | TGTGCCAGCAGCCATTACACAGATACGCAGTATTTT
NA | NA | 15 | TRBJ2-7 | TRBV18 | CASSPSRRDKYEQYF | TGTGCCAGCTCACCATCTCGGCGGGATAAGTACGAGCAGTACTTC
NA | NA | 15 | TRBJ2-1 | TRBV3-1/TRBV3-2 | CASSQGLSSYNEQFF | TGTGCCAGCAGCCAAGGGCTCAGCTCCTACAATGAGCAGTTCTTC
NA | NA | 14 | TRBJ2-1 | TRBV7-2 | CASRQDIGGNEQFF | TGTGCCAGCAGGCAGGACATCGGGGGCAATGAGCAGTTCTTC
NA | NA | 12 | TRBJ1-2 | TRBV7-2 | CASSAGLYGYTF | TGTGCCAGCAGCGCTGGCCTTTATGGCTACACCTTC
NA | TRBD2 | 14 | TRBJ2-1 | TRBV6-5 | CASSVLAGDNEQFF | TGTGCCAGTTCTGTCCTAGCGGGGGACAATGAGCAGTTCTTC
NA | NA | 15 | TRBJ1-2 | TRBV9 | CASSVGLGAHYGYTF | TGTGCCAGCAGCGTAGGCCTGGGGGCCCACTATGGCTACACCTTC
NA | TRBD2 | 16 | TRBJ2-1 | TRBV11-2 | CASSLAAGGSWAEQFF | TGTGCCAGCAGCTTAGCAGCGGGAGGGAGTTGGGCTGAGCAGTTCTTC
NA | NA | 15 | TRBJ1-5 | TRBV19 | CASNLHPGGNQPQHF | TGTGCCAGTAACCTTCACCCAGGGGGCAATCAGCCCCAGCATTTT
NA | NA | 15 | TRBJ2-1 | TRBV5-1 | CASSVGSFGYNEQFF | TGCGCCAGCAGCGTGGGGAGTTTCGGATACAATGAGCAGTTCTTC
NA | NA | 13 | TRBJ1-5 | TRBV11-2 | CASSFRSNQPQHF | TGTGCCAGCAGCTTCCGTAGCAATCAGCCCCAGCATTTT
NA | TRBD2 | 17 | TRBJ2-7 | TRBV18 | CASSPPAGLAGTYEQYF | TGTGCCAGCTCACCACCCGCTGGACTAGCGGGGACCTACGAGCAGTACTTC
NA | NA | 15 | TRBJ1-2 | TRBV4-3 | CASSQEVQNIYGYTF | TGCGCCAGCAGCCAAGAAGTGCAGAACATCTATGGCTACACCTTC
NA | TRBD1 | 14 | TRBJ1-1 | TRBV27 | CASRLQGGETEAFF | TGTGCCAGCAGGTTGCAGGGGGGTGAAACTGAAGCTTTCTTT
NA | TRBD1 | 14 | TRBJ1-2 | TRBV30 | CAWKRDRAHYGYTF | TGTGCCTGGAAACGGGACAGGGCCCACTATGGCTACACCTTC
NA | TRBD1 | 14 | TRBJ1-2 | TRBV7-8 | CASSLSRGWNGYTF | TGTGCCAGCAGCTTATCCAGGGGGTGGAATGGCTACACCTTC
few | NA | 12 | TRBJ2-1 | TRBV6-5 | CASSRGKNEQFF | TGTGCCAGCAGCCGCGGGAAGAATGAGCAGTTCTTC
NA | TRBD1 | 15 | TRBJ2-4 | TRBV5-1 | CASSLGPGQGNIQYF | TGCGCCAGCAGCTTGGGGCCGGGACAGGGGAACATTCAGTACTTC
NA | NA | 16 | TRBJ1-1 | TRBV13 | CASSLTASRGITEAFF | TGTGCCAGCAGCTTAACTGCTAGCAGGGGTATAACTGAAGCTTTCTTT
once | TRBD2 | 15 | TRBJ2-7 | TRBV5-1 | CASSLDGRALGEQYF | TGCGCCAGCAGCTTGGACGGGAGGGCCTTGGGAGAGCAGTACTTC
NA | TRBD1 | 14 | TRBJ1-1 | TRBV18 | CASSSGQGGSEAFF | TGTGCCAGCTCATCGGGACAGGGGGGGTCTGAAGCTTTCTTT
NA | NA | 17 | TRBJ1-1 | TRBV6-2/TRBV6-3 | CASSYGELGSYNTEAFF | TGTGCCAGCAGTTACGGGGAATTGGGGAGTTATAACACTGAAGCTTTCTTT
NA | TRBD1 | 16 | TRBJ2-1 | TRBV7-9 | CASSLHPTTGDNEQFF | TGTGCCAGCAGCTTACACCCTACGACAGGGGATAATGAGCAGTTCTTC
NA | TRBD1 | 15 | TRBJ2-7 | TRBV5-1 | CASSPGQEEWHEQYF | TGCGCCAGCAGCCCCGGACAGGAGGAATGGCACGAGCAGTACTTC
NA | NA | 8 | TRBJ2-7 | TRBV20-1 | CSARGGQF | TGCAGTGCTAGAGGTGGGCAATTC
NA | NA | 15 | TRBJ1-5 | TRBV6-5 | CASSYSGSISPPQHF | TGTGCCAGCAGTTACTCGGGCAGTATCAGTCCGCCCCAGCATTTT
NA | TRBD1 | 14 | TRBJ1-1 | TRBV11-3 | CASRYSGGSTEAFF | TGTGCCAGCAGATATTCAGGGGGAAGCACTGAAGCTTTCTTT
NA | TRBD2 | 16 | TRBJ2-5 | TRBV7-7 | CASSLESSGSGETQYF | TGTGCCAGCAGCTTAGAATCTAGCGGGAGCGGAGAGACCCAGTACTTC
NA | TRBD1 | 14 | TRBJ2-2 | TRBV24-1 | CATRDRENTGELFF | TGTGCCACCCGCGACAGGGAAAACACCGGGGAGCTGTTTTTT
NA | NA | 15 | TRBJ2-5 | TRBV27 | CASSLQGGTQETQYF | TGTGCCAGCAGTTTACAGGGAGGAACCCAAGAGACCCAGTACTTC
NA | TRBD1 | 12 | TRBJ2-1 | TRBV6-5 | CASSPTGVEQFF | TGTGCCAGCAGCCCGACAGGGGTTGAGCAGTTCTTC
NA | TRBD2 | 15 | TRBJ2-1 | TRBV11-2 | CASSRAPPSGSPGFF | TGTGCCAGCAGCCGAGCTCCTCCTAGCGGGAGCCCCGGGTTCTTC
NA | NA | 13 | TRBJ1-3 | TRBV5-1 | CASSTGPGNTIYF | TGCGCCAGCAGCACAGGGCCAGGAAACACCATATATTTT
NA | NA | 14 | TRBJ1-3 | TRBV11-3 | CASTQRGSGNTIYF | TGTGCCAGCACTCAAAGAGGATCTGGAAACACCATATATTTT
NA | TRBD2 | 15 | TRBJ2-1 | TRBV2 | CASSGSGGGRNEQFF | TGTGCCAGCAGTGGGTCGGGAGGGGGAAGAAATGAGCAGTTCTTC
NA | NA | 13 | TRBJ2-7 | TRBV5-1 | CASSLGRDYEQYF | TGCGCCAGCAGCTTGGGACGGGACTACGAGCAGTACTTC
NA | NA | 14 | TRBJ1-1 | TRBV5-4 | CASSPAGLSTEAFF | TGTGCCAGCAGCCCAGCAGGGTTGAGCACTGAAGCTTTCTTT
NA | NA | 16 | TRBJ1-5 | TRBV13 | CASSLGLPVLSQPQHF | TGTGCCAGCAGCTTAGGCCTCCCGGTCTTGTCCCAGCCCCAGCATTTT
NA | NA | 15 | TRBJ2-1 | TRBV5-1 | CASSFRESTYNEQFF | TGCGCCAGCAGCTTCCGGGAGTCTACCTACAATGAGCAGTTCTTC
NA | NA | 12 | TRBJ1-1 | TRBV25-1 | CASSEYWEGPFF | TGTGCCAGCAGTGAATATTGGGAGGGCCCTTTCTTT
NA | TRBD1 | 13 | TRBJ1-5 | TRBV30 | CAWSGYRGQPQHF | TGTGCCTGGAGTGGATACAGGGGACAGCCCCAGCATTTT
once | NA | 15 | TRBJ1-4 | TRBV11-2 | CASSHVAATNEKLFF | TGTGCCAGCAGTCACGTAGCAGCAACTAATGAAAAACTGTTTTTT
NA | NA | 13 | TRBJ2-7 | TRBV21-1 | CASSNQDCSEQYF | TGTGCCAGCAGCAATCAGGACTGCAGCGAGCAGTACTTC
once | NA | 11 | TRBJ1-2 | TRBV29-1 | CSAETLVGYTF | TGCAGCGCAGAAACATTGGTTGGCTACACCTTC
NA | NA | 13 | TRBJ2-5 | TRBV30 | CAWAGASKETQYF | TGTGCCTGGGCAGGGGCGTCGAAGGAGACCCAGTACTTC
NA | NA | 13 | TRBJ2-5 | TRBV27 | CASSFAGQETQYF | TGTGCCAGCAGTTTCGCCGGGCAAGAGACCCAGTACTTC
NA | TRBD1 | 16 | TRBJ1-6 | TRBV7-8 | CASSLETGTYNSPLHF | TGTGCCAGCAGCTTAGAGACAGGGACCTATAATTCACCCCTCCACTTT
NA | TRBD1 | 15 | TRBJ1-1 | TRBV19 | CASSPRDRVNTEAFF | TGTGCCAGTAGCCCCCGGGACAGGGTGAACACTGAAGCTTTCTTT